This is a list of T cell receptor beta chains from one sample in a study of blood T cells in healthy people across ages. TCRdb used MiXCR to reprocess the 5' RACE reads, holding one entry per CDR3 protein. The profile covers approximately 730,000 distinct CDR3 sequences, with about 53% appearing a single time and around 41% taken by the ten largest. Material for sequencing was blood. These receptors were obtained from a man older than 75 in good health. CDR3s include the opening cysteine and the closing phenylalanine or tryptophan. Fields, in order: J gene, D gene, V gene, clone size, CDR3 DNA, CDR3 protein. The D gene is left open where the match is weak. Clone size is stated in some rows and not others, as once, few, many or a class when expanded.

>TRBJ2-1|-|TRBV6-2/TRBV6-3|few
TGTGCCAGCAGTTACGAGAGGTACAATGAGCAGTTCTTC
CASSYERYNEQFF
>TRBJ2-2|TRBD2|TRBV20-1|-
TGCAGTGCTAGAGACCCGATAGCGGGAGGGCCCGAATCCGGGGAGCTGTTTTTT
CSARDPIAGGPESGELFF
>TRBJ2-1|-|TRBV5-1|-
TGCGCCAGCAGTAAGACCCTAAATGAGCAGTTCTTC
CASSKTLNEQFF
>TRBJ2-2|-|TRBV4-2|-
TGTGCCAGCAGCCAGGTTCCCGGGGAGCTGTTTTTT
CASSQVPGELFF
>TRBJ2-6|-|TRBV11-2|-
TGTGCCAGCAGCTACAGGAGACAGGCCCGATCGGAAAACGTCCTGACTTTC
CASSYRRQARSENVLTF
>TRBJ2-7|-|TRBV29-1|many
TGCAGCGCCCTGGGACGGAACTCCTACGAGCAGTACTTC
CSALGRNSYEQYF
>TRBJ2-2|-|TRBV2|-
TGTGCCAGCAGTGCTGGCGGGAATCGGGCCACCGGGGAGCTGTTTTTT
CASSAGGNRATGELFF
>TRBJ2-5|-|TRBV24-1|-
TGTGCCACCAGTGACGGGACCCCATCCCAAGAGACCCAGTACTTC
CATSDGTPSQETQYF
>TRBJ2-7|-|TRBV28|few
TGTGCCAGCAGGAGCGACGGATCCTACGAGCAGTACTTC
CASRSDGSYEQYF
>TRBJ2-7|-|TRBV3-1|-
TGTGCCAGCAGCCCTTTCTGGGGTCTCCTTAATGAGCAGTACTTC
CASSPFWGLLNEQYF
>TRBJ2-7|-|TRBV29-1|-
TGCAGCGTTGGTAGCGGCCAAAGCTCCTACGAGCAGTACTTC
CSVGSGQSSYEQYF
>TRBJ2-5|TRBD2|TRBV4-1|few
TGCGCCAGCAGGCTTGAGGGAGGGCGCCTAGAGACCCAGTACTTC
CASRLEGGRLETQYF
>TRBJ2-7|-|TRBV20-1|-
TGCAGTGCTAGCCCGGGACATCCGCCCTACGAGCAGTACTTC
CSASPGHPPYEQYF
>TRBJ2-7|-|TRBV7-2|few
TGTGCCAGCAGCTTAGATGGAGGGGGGACCGCCTACGAGCAGTACTTC
CASSLDGGGTAYEQYF
>TRBJ2-7|TRBD2|TRBV12-3/TRBV12-4|few
TGTGCCAGCAGTTCCCCCCGGACTAGCGGGAGGTACGAGCAGTACTTC
CASSSPRTSGRYEQYF
>TRBJ2-7|TRBD1|TRBV11-2|-
TGTGCCAGCAGCTTAGGGTTACAGGGGGCTCAACACGAGCAGTACTTC
CASSLGLQGAQHEQYF
>TRBJ1-1|-|TRBV6-6|-
TGTGCCAGCGCGGGGGACACTGAAGCTTTCTTT
CASAGDTEAFF
>TRBJ2-1|-|TRBV29-1|few
TGCAGCGTTGGACTCACCAGCAATGAGCAGTTCTTC
CSVGLTSNEQFF
>TRBJ2-7|TRBD1|TRBV3-1|-
TGTGCTAGCAGCGCGAGGACAGGGGCCTCCTACGAGCAGTACTTC
CASSARTGASYEQYF
>TRBJ2-7|TRBD1|TRBV20-1|-
TGCAGTGCTAGGTCCGGGACAGAGACCTCCTACGAGCAGTACTTC
CSARSGTETSYEQYF
>TRBJ1-1|-|TRBV6-1|-
TGTGCCAGCAGTGAATTCTGGGAGAACACTGAAGCTTTCTTT
CASSEFWENTEAFF
>TRBJ2-7|-|TRBV7-9|-
TGTGCCAGCAGCAAGAGCAGATCCTACGAGCAGTACTTC
CASSKSRSYEQYF
>TRBJ2-1|-|TRBV4-1|few
TGCGCCAGCAGCCAACCCCGGACCCGAGACAATGAGCAGTTCTTC
CASSQPRTRDNEQFF
>TRBJ2-4|TRBD1|TRBV5-4|-
TGTGCCAGCAGCTTTAGTTCGGGACAGGCACGGGAGCAGTACTTC
CASSFSSGQAREQYF
>TRBJ1-2|-|TRBV24-1|-
TGTGCCACCAGTGATTTGAAAGGGGGTGGCTACACCTTC
CATSDLKGGGYTF
>TRBJ2-3|-|TRBV28|few
TGTGCCAGCAGTCCCCCGGGCATCACAGATACGCAGTATTTT
CASSPPGITDTQYF
>TRBJ2-2|TRBD1|TRBV5-5|-
TGTGCCAGCAGCTTTACCGGGACAGGGATCACCGGGGAGCTGTTTTTT
CASSFTGTGITGELFF
>TRBJ2-7|-|TRBV12-3/TRBV12-4|-
TGTGCCAGCAGCCTTCGGGGGGCAGGGAGCTACGAGCAGTACTTC
CASSLRGAGSYEQYF
>TRBJ2-7|-|TRBV7-6|-
TGTGCCAGCAGCTTAGCAGGCAGCGGAAACTACGAGCAGTACTTC
CASSLAGSGNYEQYF
>TRBJ2-7|-|TRBV15|few
TGTGCCACCAGCAGACTTTGGGGTTCCTACGAGCAGTACTTC
CATSRLWGSYEQYF
>TRBJ2-1|-|TRBV6-5|-
TGTGCCAGCAGTTACCCCGGTTTTAGGGAGCAGTTCTTC
CASSYPGFREQFF
>TRBJ2-5|-|TRBV7-6|-
TGTGCCAGCAGCTTCCCCGAAGCCCAAGAGACCCAGTACTTC
CASSFPEAQETQYF
>TRBJ2-1|-|TRBV12-3/TRBV12-4|-
TGTGCCAGTAAAGAACCCGGCACCTACAATGAGCAGTTCTTC
CASKEPGTYNEQFF